Sequencing of this TCR beta chain was carried out in a study of blood T cell repertoires in COVID-19. Germline V gene data show CDR1 as SGHAT and CDR2 as FQNNGV. CDR3 length: 15 residues. The ends were cut back, 1 base at V and 1 base at J, with 11 bases in the middle. Study members were between about 18 and 90 years old and lived in 25 or so US regions. In the authors' workflow: Reference gene primers were amplified, and this amplification served to estimate nucleated cell counts. Here immunoSEQ multiplex PCR was the method, and the copy in TCRdb shows in-frame clones only, minus some. V, J and clone size derive from that table, while D and trimming were established from the DNA sequence. The table shows 200,000 to 250,000 clones, with about 79% occurring only once.

This chain joins TRBV11-2 and TRBJ2-7, with D maybe TRBD2 (5 bases). What was sequenced was PBMCs or T cells enriched from blood (not recorded which). The sequence derives from a woman between 55 and 75 years old who had recovered from COVID-19. CDR3 nucleotides: TGTGCCAGCAGCTTAGGACTACGAGCATCCTACGAGCAGTACTTC. It yields the protein CASSLGLRASYEQYF.